This entry is about one T cell receptor (beta chain). The source of the sample is a study of monozygotic twins with inflammatory bowel disease. The germline V gene has CDR1 SEHNR and CDR2 FQNEAQ (reference sequence). The CDR3 has 13 amino acids. Eight separate reactions per sample served to make cDNA. UMIs that included a 6-nucleotide sample barcode were added by template switching, which took place during cDNA synthesis. TCRdb reprocessed the 5' RACE reads, keeping one entry per CDR3 protein, no DNA. The sample has some 300,000 distinct CDR3 sequences. Blood samples of 2.5 ml were drawn from every donor.

This TCR derives from a human donor with ulcerative colitis or Crohn's disease, or a healthy co-twin of an affected twin (not recorded which). This chain connects TRBV7-9 to TRBJ2-7; the TRBD2 assignment by TCRdb is unverifiable without DNA. What was sequenced was blood. CDR3 sequence: CASSSDSAAMQYF.